What follows is one TCR beta chain and its context. The antigen is unknown. Germline V lookup: CDR1 MDHEN, CDR2 SYDVKM. The length of the CDR3 is 15 residues. After removal of 5 bases from V and 0 bases from J, the junction contained 7 bases not matched to a gene. The data belong to a study of OX40 agonist ivuxolimab in advanced cancers. Overall study: Patients received ivuxolimab, an agonistic anti-OX40 (CD134) antibody. Of mixed ages from about 23 to 90 and averaging roughly 66 years, the group was approximately 80% male.

Overall study findings and caveats: There were, on average, more expanded clones in CD8+ T cells than in CD4+. Antigen targets of the expanded peripheral T cells went undetermined.

TCRdb's table, derived via immunoSEQ multiplex PCR, lists solely in-frame clones and lacks some. The data contain roughly 79,000 clones, about 90% of them singletons. The V call is TRBV28, the J call TRBJ2-7; the match to TRBD2 covers 7 bases. This TCR derives from an adult with an advanced solid tumor such as melanoma, head and neck, liver or kidney cancer. The input for sequencing was CD4+ or CD8+ T cells sorted from blood, taken in a trial of the OX40 agonist ivuxolimab. The CDR3 nucleotides read TGTGCCAGCAGTAGCGCCGGGGGGAGCTCCTACGAGCAGTACTTC. Translating it yields CASSSAGGSSYEQYF.